These 28 T cell receptor beta chains share one sample of origin, sequenced in a study of identical twins. Each CDR3 protein is one row after TCRdb ran MiXCR on the 5' RACE reads. The sample holds hundreds of thousands of distinct CDR3 sequences; around 5.7% are singletons and the top ten take approximately 2%. Material: naive T cells sorted from blood. The receptors originated from a man aged 18 to 29 in good health.

This clonotype has just a few counts. This chain connects TRBV20-1 to TRBJ2-7; 7 bases map to TRBD2. CDR1 DFQATT and CDR2 SNEGSKA come from the germline V gene (reference sequence). V shed 5 bases, J shed 3 bases, and the junction held 4 bases outside the gene matches. There are 12 residues in the CDR3. Here the CDR3 reads CSADLAGYEQYF. The CDR3 bases are TGCAGTGCTGACTTAGCGGGCTACGAGCAGTACTTC.

The table lists this clonotype with a few counts. The chain couples TRBV2 to TRBJ2-3; the D gene is possibly TRBD2 (5 bases). Germline lookup yields CDR1 SNHLY and CDR2 FYNNEI. Between the trimmed V and J ends, which lost 10 bases and 1 base, there was a span of 9 bases. The CDR3 runs 12 residues. CDR3 DNA sequence: TGTGCCACCCGGACTGGCACAGATACGCAGTATTTT. It is translated as CATRTGTDTQYF. Combining the CDR3 with reference TRBV2 and TRBJ2-3 gives the whole variable domain EPEVTQTPSHQVTQMGQEVILRCVPISNHLYFYWYRQILGQKVEFLVSFYNNEISEKSEIFDDQFSVERPDGSNFTLKIRSTKLEDSAMYFCATRTGTDTQYFGPGTRLTVL.

The chain couples TRBV7-2 to TRBJ2-2; a possible D gene is TRBD2 (5 bases). Trimming cost V 3 bases and J 7 bases, with 15 bases left between them. In germline, CDR1 is SGHTA, CDR2 FQGNSA. CDR3 length: 15 residues. The chain's CDR3 is CASSLTLPGIGELFF. CDR3 bases: TGTGCCAGCAGCTTGACCCTCCCGGGGATCGGGGAGCTGTTTTTT.

This clonotype was detected a few times. The chain combines TRBV20-1 with TRBJ2-6; no clear D gene. Germline loops: CDR1 DFQATT, CDR2 SNEGSKA (reference sequence). This CDR3 has 12 amino acids. Trimming cost V 3 bases and J 3 bases, with 3 bases left between them. The CDR3 protein is CSASGGANVLTF. As DNA, the CDR3 is TGCAGTGCTAGCGGTGGGGCCAACGTCCTGACTTTC.

This clonotype was seen many times. The genes are TRBV10-3 and TRBJ2-7; D is undetermined. The CDR3 totals 12 residues. The germline V gene has CDR1 ENHRY and CDR2 SYGVKD. Trimming removed 2 bases at V and 7 bases at J, with 9 bases between. CDR3 amino acids: CAISETDKEQYV. The CDR3 DNA reads TGTGCCATCAGTGAGACAGACAAGGAGCAGTACGTC.

The sample holds many counts of this clonotype. The V and J genes are TRBV10-3 and TRBJ2-1; D not resolved. This CDR3 has 16 amino acids. V lost 4 bases to trimming and J lost 5 bases, with 18 bases between them. The germline V gene encodes CDR1 ENHRY and CDR2 SYGVKD. The CDR3 DNA sequence: TGTGCCATCAGTGTACAGAGATCGGGCGGAGACAATGAGCAGTTCTTC. As protein: CAISVQRSGGDNEQFF.

This clonotype was found many times. The gene calls are TRBV6-2 or TRBV6-3 and TRBJ2-7; D gene uncertain. The V end lost 6 bases, the J end lost 1 base, and 10 bases lay between the germline ends. The CDR3 has 13 residues. Germline V gives CDR1 MNHEY, CDR2 SVGEGT. CDR3 protein: CASSQSLSYEQYF. DNA of the CDR3: TGTGCCAGCAGCCAATCCTTGTCCTACGAGCAGTACTTC.

This clonotype was counted only a few times. V and J are TRBV10-3 and TRBJ2-6; 8 bases align to TRBD1. The CDR3 is 17 amino acids. V lost 6 bases and J lost 0; bases outside the gene matches: 7. CDR1 is ENHRY and CDR2 is SYGVKD in the germline V gene. CDR3 bases: TGTGCCATCAGCGCCGGGACAGGTGTCTCTGGGGCCAACGTCCTGACTTTC. Protein product: CAISAGTGVSGANVLTF.

This clonotype has a handful of counts. The chain links TRBV28 to TRBJ2-7; maybe TRBD1 (6 bases). The CDR3 consists of 19 residues. V was shortened by 1 base and J by 0 bases, with 22 bases between the two germline ends. Germline V CDR1 and CDR2: MDHEN, SYDVKM. The CDR3 here is CASSLSPRFWDKLSYEQYF. For the CDR3, the DNA is TGTGCCAGCAGTTTATCCCCCCGATTCTGGGACAAGCTCTCCTACGAGCAGTACTTC.

Many counts were recorded for this clonotype. This chain joins TRBV6-1 and TRBJ2-4; 13 nucleotides line up with TRBD2. Looked up from germline, CDR1 is MNHNS and CDR2 is SASEGT. The CDR3 totals 17 residues. V lost 4 bases, J lost 4 bases, and 7 bases stayed unmatched. The CDR3 sequence: CASSVYGTSGMKNIQYF. CDR3 bases: TGTGCCAGCAGTGTCTACGGGACTAGCGGGATGAAAAACATTCAGTACTTC.

In its sample, this clonotype was seen a few times. The chain uses TRBV12-5 and TRBJ2-6; D is unresolved. CDR3 length: 14 residues. Germline lookup yields CDR1 LGHNT and CDR2 FRNRAP. The V end was cut by 6 bases, the J end by 0 bases, with 6 bases between. The CDR3 nucleotides read TGTGCTAGTGGAGTGATCTCTGGGGCCAACGTCCTGACTTTC. As protein: CASGVISGANVLTF.

This rearrangement joins TRBV4-2 to TRBJ2-5, with D perhaps TRBD2 (5 bases). Between the trimmed V and J ends, which lost 0 bases and 1 base, there was a span of 21 bases. Germline lookup yields CDR1 LGHNA and CDR2 YNFKEQ. The CDR3 runs to 19 residues. The CDR3: CASSQEDLTREGPQETQYF. The CDR3 coding sequence is TGTGCCAGCAGCCAAGAGGACCTCACGAGAGAGGGTCCCCAAGAGACCCAGTACTTC.

The CDR3 sequence: CASSLMLGNQAFF. The CDR3 coding sequence is TGTGCCAGCAGCTTAATGTTGGGGAATCAAGCTTTCTTT. The chain combines TRBV7-9 with TRBJ1-1; no clear D. The CDR3 is 13 residues long. Deletions cut 2 bases from V and 9 bases from J, with 13 bases between. Germline V CDR1 and CDR2: SEHNR, FQNEAQ (reference sequence). Drawing the rest from reference TRBV7-9 and TRBJ1-1, the complete variable domain is DTGVSQNPRHKITKRGQNVTFRCDPISEHNRLYWYRQTLGQGPEFLTYFQNEAQLEKSRLLSDRFSAERPKGSFSTLEIQRTEQGDSAMYLCASSLMLGNQAFFGQGTRLTVV.

A word on this clonotype: One end of the junction varies from germline; a read error may be responsible. V usage is TRBV7-2 and J usage is TRBJ2-3; D perhaps matches TRBD1 (5 bases). CDR3 length: 13 residues. The germline CDR1 and CDR2 sequences are SGHTA and FQGNSA. The CDR3 DNA reads TGTGCCAGCAGAGGACAAAGCATAGATACGCAGTATTTT. Encoded protein: CASRGQSIDTQYF.

In this sample, this clonotype turned up many times. The gene calls are TRBV6-5 and TRBJ2-7; 7 positions match TRBD1. The CDR3 consists of 15 residues. The V segment lost 1 base and the J segment 4 bases; nucleotides outside the gene matches: 7. CDR1 is MNHEY, CDR2 SVGAGI, per germline. The CDR3, as DNA: TGTGCCAGCAGTTACTGGCAGGGGGAAGGATACGAGCAGTACTTC. Its protein product is CASSYWQGEGYEQYF.

This clonotype was detected ten times or more. The V call is TRBV7-9, the J call TRBJ2-3; D uncertain. This CDR3 has 13 amino acids. Trimming cost V 0 bases and J 6 bases, with 7 bases left between them. Germline V lookup: CDR1 SEHNR, CDR2 FQNEAQ (reference sequence). Written as DNA, the CDR3 is TGTGCCAGCAGCTTAGCGAATGGGGATACGCAGTATTTT. Its protein product is CASSLANGDTQYF.

This clonotype was seen repeatedly, ten times or more. J is TRBJ2-6 and V is TRBV12-3 or TRBV12-4; TRBD2 matches at 12 bases. V lost 7 bases to trimming and J lost 2 bases; unmatched junction nucleotides: 6. CDR3 size: 17 residues. CDR3 nucleotide sequence: TGTGCCAGCACCCTGACTAGCGGGAGAGCTGGGGCCAACGTCCTGACTTTC. Translation gives CASTLTSGRAGANVLTF.

This clonotype was recorded at least ten times. The CDR3 DNA reads TGCAGTGCTAGATCTAGACTAGCGGGAGGGGTCACAGATACGCAGTATTTT. Translation gives CSARSRLAGGVTDTQYF. J is TRBJ2-3 and V is TRBV20-1, with 14 bases aligning to TRBD2. This CDR3 spans 17 amino acids. Germline V gives CDR1 DFQATT, CDR2 SNEGSKA (reference sequence). Trimming cost V 2 bases and J 2 bases; bases outside gene matches: 6.

Many counts were recorded for this clonotype. The chain employs TRBV7-2 and TRBJ1-1; D ambiguous. The germline gives CDR1 SGHTA, CDR2 FQGNSA. The CDR3 length is 13 residues. V was shortened by 3 bases and J by 10 bases, with 15 bases between the two germline ends. CDR3: CASSLGLAARAFF. The CDR3 bases are TGTGCCAGCAGCTTGGGTTTAGCGGCCCGAGCTTTCTTT. The whole variable domain, remainder taken from reference TRBV7-2 and TRBJ1-1, is GAGVSQSPSNKVTEKGKDVELRCDPISGHTALYWYRQSLGQGLEFLIYFQGNSAPDKSGLPSDRFSAERTGGSVSTLTIQRTQQEDSAVYLCASSLGLAARAFFGQGTRLTVV.

This clonotype showed up many times. V gene TRBV5-1 combines with J gene TRBJ2-1; 7 bases agree with TRBD2. The CDR3 is 21 residues long. V was clipped by 3 bases and J by 0 bases; unmatched bases: 21. CDR1 is SGHRS, CDR2 YFSETQ, per germline. CDR3 nucleotides: TGCGCCAGCAGCTCTCTCGCTGGGGCTAGCGGCCCTGAAAGCTCCTACAATGAGCAGTTCTTC. It specifies CASSSLAGASGPESSYNEQFF.

The J gene is TRBJ2-7, the V gene TRBV27; 7 bases align to TRBD2. Trimming cost V 6 bases and J 6 bases; bases outside gene matches: 2. Germline-derived CDR1 and CDR2 are MNHEY and SMNVEV (reference sequence). The length of the CDR3 is 11 residues. CDR3 region: CASRGTTEQYF. The DNA of the CDR3 is TGTGCCAGCAGGGGGACTACCGAGCAGTACTTC.

This clonotype was detected a few times. The V call is TRBV12-3 or TRBV12-4, the J call TRBJ2-7; TRBD1 aligns across 8 bases. The V and J ends lost 3 bases and 3 bases, in that order; junction bases with no gene match: 10. The CDR3 is 16 amino acids. CDR3 region: CASSFKGDRLSYEQYF. DNA of the CDR3: TGTGCCAGCAGTTTTAAAGGGGACAGGCTTAGCTACGAGCAGTACTTC.

This clonotype showed up many times. This sequence joins TRBV10-3 and TRBJ2-7, with D possibly TRBD2 on 6 matching bases. V was clipped by 10 bases and J by 3 bases, with 13 bases between them. Germline V gives CDR1 ENHRY, CDR2 SYGVKD. The CDR3 is 12 residues long. The CDR3 DNA follows: TGTGCCACGGGACTCGGCCTCTACGAGCAGTACGTC. It specifies CATGLGLYEQYV.

V and J are TRBV6-1 and TRBJ2-1, with 8 bases lining up with TRBD1. Trimming took 5 bases from V and 9 from J; bases not matched to a gene: 9. Germline CDR1 and CDR2: MNHNS and SASEGT. The CDR3 consists of 14 residues. The CDR3 sequence is CASSTSDRGSEQFF. The CDR3 DNA is TGTGCCAGCAGTACCTCCGACAGGGGCAGTGAGCAGTTCTTC.

This clonotype was observed at least ten times. This chain uses TRBV11-1 with TRBJ2-1; 11 bases fit TRBD2. The CDR3 is made up of 19 amino acids. The germline CDR1 and CDR2 sequences are SGHAT and FQDESV (reference sequence). Trimming removed 5 bases from V and 5 bases from J; junction bases left unmatched: 17. CDR3 loop: CASSGSGSGRAKVNNEQFF. DNA of the CDR3: TGTGCCAGCAGCGGGAGTGGTAGCGGGAGGGCCAAAGTTAACAATGAGCAGTTCTTC. Filled out from reference TRBV11-1 and TRBJ2-1, the complete variable domain reads EAEVAQSPRYKITEKSQAVAFWCDPISGHATLYWYRQILGQGPELLVQFQDESVVDDSQLPKDRFSAERLKGVDSTLKIQPAELGDSAMYLCASSGSGSGRAKVNNEQFFGPGTRLTVL.

The chain recombines TRBV21-1 with TRBJ2-7; the listed D gene, TRBD2, was not tested against the DNA. TRBV21-1 counts as a pseudogene. CDR3 length: 16 residues. Written as DNA, the CDR3 is TGTGCCAGCACCAAGAGGGGACTACAATACGCGGGGGAGCAGTACGTC. Its protein product is CASTKRGLQYAGEQYV.

The CDR3, as DNA: TGCGCCAGCAGCCCCATCCCTCTCGGGGCCCTCTTTGAAAAACTGTTTTTT. Protein: CASSPIPLGALFEKLFF. V usage is TRBV5-1 and J usage is TRBJ1-4, with D possibly being TRBD1 (5 bases). Trimming pared 4 bases from V and 7 bases from J, leaving 23 bases between. CDR3 length: 17 amino acids. Germline V gene lookup returns CDR1 SGHRS and CDR2 YFSETQ.

V gene TRBV12-3 or TRBV12-4 combines with J gene TRBJ2-1; TRBD2 matches at 8 bases. V trimming: 5 bases; J trimming: 8 bases; junction bases outside the gene matches: 5. The CDR3 runs 13 residues. CDR3 in DNA: TGTGCCAGCAGTGGGGGACTAGGGGATGAGCAGTTCTTC. Translated, it gives CASSGGLGDEQFF.